The 8 T cell receptor beta chains below were found in one sample sequenced in a study of blood T cell repertoires in COVID-19. Sequencing was performed with immunoSEQ multiplex PCR; in TCRdb, only in-frame clones are kept and a portion is missing. This table holds about 140,000 clones, about 86% found once. Sequenced: peripheral blood. All receptors derive from a human donor in a cohort sampled during active COVID-19.

The chain links TRBV6-2 or TRBV6-3 to TRBJ2-5; D unresolved. Germline V CDR1 and CDR2: MNHEY, SVGEGT. CDR3 length: 12 amino acids. The V and J ends lost 0 bases and 5 bases respectively, with 4 bases between them. CDR3: CASSYSQETQYF. CDR3 DNA: TGTGCCAGCAGTTACTCCCAGGAGACCCAGTACTTC.

The chain links TRBV3-1 (or the pseudogene TRBV3-2) to TRBJ2-2, with 9 bases identical to TRBD1. Germline V CDR1 and CDR2: LGHDT, YNNKEL (reference sequence). The CDR3 is 16 residues long. V lost 2 bases to trimming and J lost 4 bases; unmatched junction nucleotides: 5. Here the CDR3 reads CASSQRRGQGTGELFF. The CDR3, as DNA: TGTGCCAGCAGCCAAAGGAGGGGACAGGGCACCGGGGAGCTGTTTTTT.

The chain employs TRBV6-6 and TRBJ2-3, with D maybe TRBD2 (5 bases). Trimming removed 6 bases at V and 6 bases at J, with 13 bases between. This CDR3 region has 13 residues. The germline CDR1 and CDR2 sequences are MNHNY and SVGAGI (reference sequence). The CDR3 region is CASSSASRDTQYF. The CDR3 nucleotides read TGTGCCAGCAGCTCGGCTAGCCGGGATACGCAGTATTTT.

The rearrangement joins TRBV5-1 to TRBJ2-3; 7 nucleotides line up with TRBD1. Germline CDR1 is SGHRS and CDR2 is YFSETQ. The CDR3 has 15 residues. The V segment lost 0 bases and the J segment 2 bases; nucleotides outside the gene matches: 3. In DNA form, the CDR3 reads TGCGCCAGCAGCTTGGGCCAGGGGGACACAGATACGCAGTATTTT. Translating it yields CASSLGQGDTDTQYF. The full variable domain, completed using reference TRBV5-1 and TRBJ2-3, is KAGVTQTPRYLIKTRGQQVTLSCSPISGHRSVSWYQQTPGQGLQFLFEYFSETQRNKGNFPGRFSGRQFSNSRSEMNVSTLELGDSALYLCASSLGQGDTDTQYFGPGTRLTVL.

The chain links TRBV5-4 to TRBJ2-1, with 10 bases fitting TRBD1. The junction had 8 bases not matched to a gene; V was cut back by 3 bases and J by 2 bases. This CDR3 comprises 17 residues. The germline gives CDR1 SGHNT, CDR2 YYREEE (reference sequence). The CDR3 sequence is CASSSARDRGTYNEQFF. CDR3 sequence (DNA): TGTGCCAGCAGCTCCGCCCGGGACAGGGGTACCTACAATGAGCAGTTCTTC.

The V call is TRBV25-1, the J call TRBJ1-6; D is uncertain. Trimming removed 3 bases from V and 7 bases from J, with 4 bases in between. The CDR3 has 12 residues. The germline V gene has CDR1 MGHDK and CDR2 SYGVNS. The CDR3 DNA follows: TGTGCCAGCAGTGATCTCAATTCACCCCTCCACTTT. Its translation is CASSDLNSPLHF.

This rearrangement joins TRBV7-9 to TRBJ2-5; no definite D call. The ends were cut back, 5 bases at V and 4 bases at J, with 20 bases in the middle. CDR1 is SEHNR, CDR2 FQNEAQ, per germline (reference sequence). The CDR3 is 16 amino acids. In DNA form, the CDR3 reads TGTGCCAGCAGCGAGGCTCAGACTCTGTGGCGAGAGACCCAGTACTTC. Translating gives CASSEAQTLWRETQYF.

This chain uses TRBV6-5 with TRBJ2-5; possible D gene TRBD2, 6 bases. V lost 6 bases to trimming and J lost 3 bases, with 17 bases between them. CDR3 length equals 15 residues. Germline CDR1 and CDR2: MNHEY and SVGAGI. CDR3 in amino acids: CASSTAGREKETQYF. The CDR3 region has the DNA TGTGCCAGCAGCACCGCGGGAAGGGAAAAAGAGACCCAGTACTTC.